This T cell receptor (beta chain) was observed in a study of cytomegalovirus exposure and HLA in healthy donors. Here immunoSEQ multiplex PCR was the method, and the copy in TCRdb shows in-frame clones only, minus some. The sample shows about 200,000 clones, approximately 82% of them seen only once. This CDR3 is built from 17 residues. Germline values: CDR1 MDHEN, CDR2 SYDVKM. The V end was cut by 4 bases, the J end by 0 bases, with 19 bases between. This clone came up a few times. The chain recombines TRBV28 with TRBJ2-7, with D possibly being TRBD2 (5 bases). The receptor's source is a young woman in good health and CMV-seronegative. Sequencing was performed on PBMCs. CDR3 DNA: TGTGCCAGCAGTTCCCCGGGGATGGCGGGTAGCTCCTACGAGCAGTACTTC. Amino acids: CASSSPGMAGSSYEQYF.